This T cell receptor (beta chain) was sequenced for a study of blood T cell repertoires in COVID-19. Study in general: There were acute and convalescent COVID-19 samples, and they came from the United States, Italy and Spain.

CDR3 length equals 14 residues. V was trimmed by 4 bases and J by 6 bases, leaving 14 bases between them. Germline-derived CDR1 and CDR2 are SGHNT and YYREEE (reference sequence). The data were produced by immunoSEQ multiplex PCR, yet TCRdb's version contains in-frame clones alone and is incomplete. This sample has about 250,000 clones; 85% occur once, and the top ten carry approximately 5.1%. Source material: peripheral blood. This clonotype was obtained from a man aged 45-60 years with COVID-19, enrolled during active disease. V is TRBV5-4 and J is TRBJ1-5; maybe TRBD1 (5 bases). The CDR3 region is CASSPDSSGQPQHF. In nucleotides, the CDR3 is TGTGCCAGCAGCCCAGACAGTAGCGGTCAGCCCCAGCATTTT. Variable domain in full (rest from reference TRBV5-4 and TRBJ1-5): ETGVTQSPTHLIKTRGQQVTLRCSSQSGHNTVSWYQQALGQGPQFIFQYYREEENGRGNFPPRFSGLQFPNYSSELNVNALELDDSALYLCASSPDSSGQPQHFGDGTRLSIL.